This record concerns one TCR beta chain sequence. Antigen unknown. TCRdb's copy holds only in-frame clones and misses some; the assay was immunoSEQ multiplex PCR. The repertoire holds about 960,000 clones, with 60% to 85% as singletons. This sample was taken from a study of shared clonotypes between healthy human individuals. Study as a whole: CD8 memory received one plate per donor, CD8 naive two, CD4 memory three and CD4 naive three. Overall study findings and caveats: Compared with memory subsets, naive subsets generally had larger estimated richness.

CDR1 is WNHNN, CDR2 SYGVQD, per germline (reference sequence). This CDR3 is built from 14 residues. Trimming took 9 bases from V and 5 from J; bases not matched to a gene: 4. This TCR was sampled from a man aged 18 to 35 in good health. The chain is built from TRBV10-1 and TRBJ2-2; the match to TRBD2 covers 12 bases. The sequenced sample was memory CD4+ T cells sorted from blood. Subset meaning: CD45RA-negative fraction. The CDR3 coding sequence is TGCGCCAGGGCTAGCGGGAGGGGTACCGGGGAGCTGTTTTTT. This gives the protein CARASGRGTGELFF.